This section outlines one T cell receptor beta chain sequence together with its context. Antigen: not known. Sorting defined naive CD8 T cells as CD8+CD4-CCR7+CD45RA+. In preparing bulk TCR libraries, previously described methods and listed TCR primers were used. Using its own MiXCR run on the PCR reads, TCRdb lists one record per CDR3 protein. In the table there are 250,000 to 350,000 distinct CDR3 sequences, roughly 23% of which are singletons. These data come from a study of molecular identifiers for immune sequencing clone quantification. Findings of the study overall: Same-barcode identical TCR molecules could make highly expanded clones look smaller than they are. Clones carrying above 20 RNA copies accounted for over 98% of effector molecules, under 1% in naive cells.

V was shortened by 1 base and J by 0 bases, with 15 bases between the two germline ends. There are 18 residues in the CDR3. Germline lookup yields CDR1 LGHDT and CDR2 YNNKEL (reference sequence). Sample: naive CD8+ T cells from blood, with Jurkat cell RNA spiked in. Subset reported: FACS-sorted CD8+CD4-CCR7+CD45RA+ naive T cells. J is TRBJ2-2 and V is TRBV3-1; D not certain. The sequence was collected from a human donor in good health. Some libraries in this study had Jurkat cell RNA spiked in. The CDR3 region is CASSQATSGVANTGELFF. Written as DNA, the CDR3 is TGTGCCAGCAGCCAAGCAACATCAGGCGTAGCGAACACCGGGGAGCTGTTTTTT.